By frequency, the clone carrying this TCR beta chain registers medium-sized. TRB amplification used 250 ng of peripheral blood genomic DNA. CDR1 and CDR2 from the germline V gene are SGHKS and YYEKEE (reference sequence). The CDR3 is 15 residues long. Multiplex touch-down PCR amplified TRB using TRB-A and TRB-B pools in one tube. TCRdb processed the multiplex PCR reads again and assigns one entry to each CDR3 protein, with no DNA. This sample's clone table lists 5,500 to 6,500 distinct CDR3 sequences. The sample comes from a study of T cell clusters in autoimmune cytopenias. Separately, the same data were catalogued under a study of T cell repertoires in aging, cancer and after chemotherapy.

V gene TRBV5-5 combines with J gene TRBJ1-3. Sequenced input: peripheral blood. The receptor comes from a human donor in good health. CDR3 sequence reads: CASSLRIGFGNTIYF. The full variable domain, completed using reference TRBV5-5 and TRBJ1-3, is DAGVTQSPTHLIKTRGQQVTLRCSPISGHKSVSWYQQVLGQGPQFIFQYYEKEERGRGNFPDRFSARQFPNYSSELNVNALLLGDSALYLCASSLRIGFGNTIYFGEGSWLTVV.